The 21 T cell receptor beta chains below all came from one sample that was sequenced in a study of blood T cell repertoires in COVID-19. Repertoires were generated with immunoSEQ multiplex PCR, while TCRdb's copy carries only in-frame clones and drops some. The profile shows more than 40,000 clones, approximately 84% of them singletons. The specimen sequenced was peripheral blood. These receptors were obtained from a man over 45 with active COVID-19.

The J gene is TRBJ2-3, the V gene TRBV19; TRBD2 is a possible D gene (6 bases). The germline gives CDR1 LNHDA, CDR2 SQIVND (reference sequence). The length of the CDR3 is 16 residues. V lost 6 bases to trimming and J lost 2 bases, with 18 bases between them. The CDR3 nucleotides read TGTGCCAGTAGGTCCTCGGGCGGGGATTTCACAGATACGCAGTATTTT. Amino acid sequence: CASRSSGGDFTDTQYF.

The chain is built from TRBV2 and TRBJ2-5, with D perhaps matching TRBD2 (7 bases). V lost 6 bases and J lost 4, with 12 bases in between. This CDR3 comprises 13 residues. Germline V CDR1 and CDR2: SNHLY, FYNNEI. CDR3 coding DNA: TGTGCCAGCAGGGCGGGGGCTGCAGAGACCCAGTACTTC. It codes for CASRAGAAETQYF.

The chain has TRBV10-1 and TRBJ2-1, with no clear D. This CDR3 region has 12 residues. Trimming shortened V by 7 bases and J by 4 bases, and 8 bases separated the two germline ends. From germline, CDR1 is WNHNN and CDR2 SYGVQD (reference sequence). CDR3 coding DNA: TGCGCCAGCAAAGTACGGTACAATGAGCAGTTCTTC. Its protein is CASKVRYNEQFF.

The chain carries TRBV5-8 and TRBJ2-3; 9 positions agree with TRBD1. J lost 4 bases, V lost 4 bases, and 7 bases had no gene match. The CDR3 runs to 15 residues. CDR1 is SGHTS, CDR2 YDEGEE, per germline. This chain's CDR3 is CASSAGDRAADTQYF. For the CDR3, the DNA is TGTGCCAGCAGCGCCGGGGACAGGGCGGCAGATACGCAGTATTTT.

The rearrangement links TRBV27 to TRBJ1-1, with 8 nucleotides matching TRBD1. V lost 2 bases and J lost 7; bases outside the gene matches: 6. From germline, CDR1 is MNHEY and CDR2 SMNVEV (reference sequence). There are 14 residues in the CDR3. For the CDR3, the DNA is TGTGCCAGCAGTTTAGCAGGGGGCTTTAATGAAGCTTTCTTT. Its translation is CASSLAGGFNEAFF.

This chain uses TRBV7-2 with TRBJ2-7; perhaps TRBD2 as D (5 bases). Per germline, CDR1 SGHTA and CDR2 FQGNSA. The V end lost 1 base, the J end lost 1 base, and 11 bases lay between the germline ends. The length of the CDR3 is 15 residues. The CDR3 protein is CASSLVGGLSYEQYF. The CDR3 bases are TGTGCCAGCAGCTTAGTTGGAGGATTATCCTACGAGCAGTACTTC.

The chain is built from TRBV27 and TRBJ1-2; 8 bases match TRBD1. This CDR3 region has 14 residues. J gave up 5 bases and V 4 bases, and 6 bases lay outside the gene matches. Per germline, CDR1 MNHEY and CDR2 SMNVEV (reference sequence). The CDR3 bases are TGTGCCAGCAGTTCGACAGGGGAAATTTATGGCTACACCTTC. This encodes CASSSTGEIYGYTF.

The chain joins TRBV19 to TRBJ1-2, with D possibly being TRBD1 (6 bases). Germline V lookup: CDR1 LNHDA, CDR2 SQIVND (reference sequence). Between the trimmed V and J ends, which lost 11 bases and 2 bases, there was a span of 15 bases. The CDR3 is made up of 13 amino acids. CDR3 sequence (DNA): TGTGCCTCCGGGTGGGGGCAGAACTATGGCTACACCTTC. This translates into CASGWGQNYGYTF.

The gene calls are TRBV19 and TRBJ2-5, with 9 bases that match TRBD2. With V trimmed by 6 bases and J by 5 bases, 4 bases remained unmatched. This CDR3 comprises 13 residues. Germline V gene lookup returns CDR1 LNHDA and CDR2 SQIVND (reference sequence). This chain's CDR3 is CASSTSGWETQYF. In DNA, the CDR3 is TGTGCCAGTAGCACTAGCGGGTGGGAGACCCAGTACTTC.

The chain is built from TRBV5-1 and TRBJ2-7, with 8 bases aligning to TRBD1. The CDR3 is 12 amino acids. V dropped 4 bases and J dropped 6; count of bases not matched to a gene: 3. Germline CDR1 reads SGHRS; CDR2 reads YFSETQ. The CDR3 loop reads CASSLDRGEQYF. Written as DNA, the CDR3 is TGCGCCAGCAGCCTTGACAGGGGCGAGCAGTACTTC.

The chain combines TRBV6-5 with TRBJ2-5, with unresolved D. The germline V gene encodes CDR1 MNHEY and CDR2 SVGAGI. The CDR3 sequence is 12 residues long. Between the trimmed V and J ends, which lost 6 bases and 4 bases, there was a span of 9 bases. CDR3 coding DNA: TGTGCCAGCAGAAGCATGTCAGAGACCCAGTACTTC. This gives the protein CASRSMSETQYF.

The chain uses TRBV3-1 (or the pseudogene TRBV3-2) and TRBJ2-3; 12 bases map to TRBD2. CDR3 length: 17 amino acids. The V gene end was trimmed by 0 bases and the J gene end by 6 bases; junction bases not matched to a gene: 7. Germline CDR1 is LGHDT and CDR2 is YNNKEL (reference sequence). The CDR3 sequence: CASSQDQTSGGEDTQYF. In DNA, the CDR3 is TGTGCCAGCAGCCAAGATCAGACTAGCGGGGGAGAGGATACGCAGTATTTT.

The chain has TRBV6-2 or TRBV6-3 and TRBJ2-6; 8 bases match TRBD1. Germline CDR1 MNHEY, CDR2 SVGEGT. The V and J ends lost 6 bases and 3 bases, in that order; junction bases with no gene match: 4. The CDR3 runs 15 residues. The CDR3 bases are TGTGCCAGCAGCTCCGACAGGGGTGGGGCCAACGTCCTGACTTTC. This encodes CASSSDRGGANVLTF.

This clone occurred once. The CDR3 here is CASSPPLAASTNEKLFF. As DNA, the CDR3 is TGTGCCAGCTCACCACCCTTGGCTGCTTCAACTAATGAAAAACTGTTTTTT. The chain combines TRBV18 with TRBJ1-4; D is uncertain. The germline V gene has CDR1 KGHSH and CDR2 LQKENI. The CDR3 is made up of 17 amino acids. Deletions cut 0 bases from V and 0 bases from J, with 11 bases between.

This chain uses TRBV14 with TRBJ2-1; D gene uncertain. The CDR3 length is 12 residues. CDR1 and CDR2 from the germline V gene are SGHDN and FVKESK. Trimming pared 3 bases from V and 7 bases from J, leaving 7 bases between. The CDR3 DNA reads as TGTGCCAGCAGCCATAATATAAATGAGCAGTTCTTC. This codes for CASSHNINEQFF.

The V gene is TRBV13, the J gene TRBJ1-2, with D tentatively TRBD1 (5 bases). The length of the CDR3 is 18 residues. Trimming cost V 3 bases and J 2 bases, with 22 bases left between them. CDR1 and CDR2 (germline): PRHDT, FYEKMQ (reference sequence). The chain's CDR3 is CASSFYRDGGNQNYGYTF. CDR3 DNA: TGTGCCAGCAGCTTTTACCGGGACGGGGGGAATCAAAACTATGGCTACACCTTC. Based on the CDR3 plus reference TRBV13 and TRBJ1-2, the full variable domain is AAGVIQSPRHLIKEKRETATLKCYPIPRHDTVYWYQQGPGQDPQFLISFYEKMQSDKGSIPDRFSAQQFSDYHSELNMSSLELGDSALYFCASSFYRDGGNQNYGYTFGSGTRLTVV.

V is TRBV10-2 and J is TRBJ1-3, with 8 bases identical to TRBD1. The germline V gene encodes CDR1 WSHSY and CDR2 SAAADI. Unmatched junction bases numbered 8, after V lost 7 bases and J lost 3 bases. The CDR3 covers 15 residues. Here the CDR3 reads CASTSGQGVGNTIYF. The CDR3 DNA sequence: TGCGCCAGCACCAGCGGACAGGGTGTTGGAAACACCATATATTTT.

This clone was seen a single time. This chain connects TRBV4-1 to TRBJ1-1, with unresolved D. V was cut by 4 bases and J by 1 base, with 13 bases left in between. The V gene's germline CDR1 is MGHRA and CDR2 YSYEKL. CDR3 length equals 15 residues. In DNA, the CDR3 is TGCGCCAGCAGCCCCTTGGCGGCGAGGAACACTGAAGCTTTCTTT. Encoded protein: CASSPLAARNTEAFF.

This clone was detected once. The chain uses TRBV5-1 and TRBJ2-7, with 8 bases identical to TRBD1. Losses at the gene ends were 0 bases for V and 8 bases for J; bases not matched to a gene: 7. The V gene's germline CDR1 is SGHRS and CDR2 YFSETQ. CDR3 length: 14 amino acids. For the CDR3, the DNA is TGCGCCAGCAGCTTGGACGGACAGGGAGGACAGCAGTACTTC. It is translated as CASSLDGQGGQQYF.

V and J are TRBV13 and TRBJ2-3; maybe TRBD1 (6 bases). The V end was cut by 8 bases, the J end by 0 bases, with 9 bases between. Germline values: CDR1 PRHDT, CDR2 FYEKMQ (reference sequence). This CDR3 has 13 residues. CDR3 nucleotides: TGTGCCAGCCAGGACAGTAGCACAGATACGCAGTATTTT. This gives the protein CASQDSSTDTQYF.

V usage is TRBV27 and J usage is TRBJ2-3; 14 nucleotides line up with TRBD2. Losses at the gene ends were 5 bases for V and 4 bases for J; bases not matched to a gene: 5. The CDR3 sequence is 16 residues long. Looked up from germline, CDR1 is MNHEY and CDR2 is SMNVEV (reference sequence). For the CDR3, the DNA is TGTGCCAGCAGTCCCCGACTAGCGGGGGGGTCAGATACGCAGTATTTT. As protein: CASSPRLAGGSDTQYF.